The sequence of this TCR beta chain was determined in a study of cytomegalovirus exposure and HLA in healthy donors. V shed 5 bases, J shed 5 bases, and the junction held 6 bases outside the gene matches. The CDR3 loop spans 14 amino acids. Germline V gives CDR1 MNHEY, CDR2 SVGAGI. The PCR made use of 60 Vbeta and 13 Jbeta primers. Clones were sequenced by immunoSEQ multiplex PCR, and TCRdb holds only the in-frame ones, with some missing. The sample shows tens of thousands of clones, more than 55% of them seen only once. Healthy bone marrow donors made up the cohort. The specimen was PBMCs. The clonotype originates from a woman in her fifties or sixties in good health and CMV-seropositive. This chain links TRBV6-5 with TRBJ2-3, with 8 bases lining up with TRBD2. The CDR3 protein is CASSDGLAGDTQYF. The DNA of the CDR3 is TGTGCCAGCAGTGACGGACTAGCTGGAGATACGCAGTATTTT.